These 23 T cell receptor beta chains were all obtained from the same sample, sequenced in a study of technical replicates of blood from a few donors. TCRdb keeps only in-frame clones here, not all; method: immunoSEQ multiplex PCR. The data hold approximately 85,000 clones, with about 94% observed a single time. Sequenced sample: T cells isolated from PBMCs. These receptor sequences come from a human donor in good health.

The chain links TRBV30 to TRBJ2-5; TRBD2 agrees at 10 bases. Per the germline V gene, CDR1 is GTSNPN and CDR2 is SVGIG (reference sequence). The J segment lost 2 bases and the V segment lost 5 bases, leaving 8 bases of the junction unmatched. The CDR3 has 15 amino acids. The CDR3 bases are TGTGCCTGGTCCGGGACTAGCGTATTACAAGAGACCCAGTACTTC. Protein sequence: CAWSGTSVLQETQYF. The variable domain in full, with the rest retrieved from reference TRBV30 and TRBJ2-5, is SQTIHQWPATLVQPVGSPLSLECTVEGTSNPNLYWYRQAAGRGLQLLFYSVGIGQISSEVPQNLSASRPQDRQFILSSKKLLLSDSGFYLCAWSGTSVLQETQYFGPGTRLLVL.

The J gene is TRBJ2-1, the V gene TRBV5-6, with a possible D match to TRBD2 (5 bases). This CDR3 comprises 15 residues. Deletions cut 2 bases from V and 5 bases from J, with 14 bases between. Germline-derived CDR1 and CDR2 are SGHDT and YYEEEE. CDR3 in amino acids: CASSLRTHGNNEQFF. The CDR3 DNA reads TGTGCCAGCAGCTTAAGGACTCATGGAAACAATGAGCAGTTCTTC.

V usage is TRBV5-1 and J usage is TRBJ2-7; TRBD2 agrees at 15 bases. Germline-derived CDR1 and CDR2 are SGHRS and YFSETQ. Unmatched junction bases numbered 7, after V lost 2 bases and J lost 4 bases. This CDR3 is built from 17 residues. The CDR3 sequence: CASSLGLAGGPGYEQYF. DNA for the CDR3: TGCGCCAGCAGCTTAGGACTAGCGGGAGGGCCAGGTTACGAGCAGTACTTC.

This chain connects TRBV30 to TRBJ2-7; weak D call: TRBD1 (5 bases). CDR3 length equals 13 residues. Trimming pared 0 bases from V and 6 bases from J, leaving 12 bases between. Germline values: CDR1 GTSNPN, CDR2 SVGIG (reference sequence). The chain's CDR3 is CAWSVQTGGEQYF. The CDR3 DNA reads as TGTGCCTGGAGTGTACAAACAGGCGGCGAGCAGTACTTC.

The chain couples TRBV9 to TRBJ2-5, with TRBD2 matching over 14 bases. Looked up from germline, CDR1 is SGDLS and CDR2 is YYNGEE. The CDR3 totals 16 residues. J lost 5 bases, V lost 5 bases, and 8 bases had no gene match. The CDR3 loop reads CASSETSGGVDETQYF. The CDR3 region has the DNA TGTGCCAGCAGTGAGACTAGCGGGGGGGTGGACGAGACCCAGTACTTC.

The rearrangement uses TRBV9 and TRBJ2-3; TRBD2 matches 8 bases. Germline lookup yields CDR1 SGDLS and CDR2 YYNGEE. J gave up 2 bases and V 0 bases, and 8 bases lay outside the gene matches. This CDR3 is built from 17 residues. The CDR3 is CASSVVPSGYSTDTQYF. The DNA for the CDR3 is TGTGCCAGCAGCGTAGTTCCTAGCGGGTATTCCACAGATACGCAGTATTTT.

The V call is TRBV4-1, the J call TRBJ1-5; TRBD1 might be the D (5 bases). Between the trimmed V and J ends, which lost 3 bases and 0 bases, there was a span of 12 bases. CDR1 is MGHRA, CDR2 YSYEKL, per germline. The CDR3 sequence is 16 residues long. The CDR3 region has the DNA TGCGCCAGCAGCCATGACAGCGGGCTTAGCAATCAGCCCCAGCATTTT. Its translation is CASSHDSGLSNQPQHF.

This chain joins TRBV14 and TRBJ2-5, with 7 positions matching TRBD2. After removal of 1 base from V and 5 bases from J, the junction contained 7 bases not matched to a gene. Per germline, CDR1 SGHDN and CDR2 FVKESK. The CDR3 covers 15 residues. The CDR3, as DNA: TGTGCCAGCAGCCAAGCTCCCCTCGGGGGGGAGACCCAGTACTTC. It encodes CASSQAPLGGETQYF.

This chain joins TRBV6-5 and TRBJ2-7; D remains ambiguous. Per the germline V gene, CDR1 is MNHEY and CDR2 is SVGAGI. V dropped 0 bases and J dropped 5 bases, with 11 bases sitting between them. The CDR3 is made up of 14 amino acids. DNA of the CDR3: TGTGCCAGCAGTTACTCGAACAGAAACCACGAGCAGTACTTC. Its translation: CASSYSNRNHEQYF.

The CDR3 here is CASSLSSEGRIYGYTF. For the CDR3, the DNA is TGTGCCAGCAGCTTAAGTTCAGAGGGCCGTATTTATGGCTACACCTTC. V is TRBV7-9 and J is TRBJ1-2, with D unclear. CDR3 length: 16 amino acids. V was trimmed by 2 bases and J by 5 bases, leaving 18 bases between them. Germline CDR1 SEHNR, CDR2 FQNEAQ (reference sequence).

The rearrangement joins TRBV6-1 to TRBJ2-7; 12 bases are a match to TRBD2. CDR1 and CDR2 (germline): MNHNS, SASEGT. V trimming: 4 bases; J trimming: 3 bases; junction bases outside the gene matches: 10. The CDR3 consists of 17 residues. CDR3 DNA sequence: TGTGCCAGCAGTGGACGCCCGGGACTAGCGGGTTTCTACGAGCAGTACTTC. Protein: CASSGRPGLAGFYEQYF.

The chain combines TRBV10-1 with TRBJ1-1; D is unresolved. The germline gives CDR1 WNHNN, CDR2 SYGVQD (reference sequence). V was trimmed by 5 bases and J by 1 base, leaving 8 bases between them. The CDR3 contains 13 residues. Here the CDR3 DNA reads TGCGCCAGCAGTAAGGAGGGGAACACTGAAGCTTTCTTT. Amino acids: CASSKEGNTEAFF.

CDR3: CASSPPRDPTRGYEQFF. In DNA, the CDR3 is TGTGCCAGCTCACCACCGCGGGACCCAACCCGTGGCTATGAGCAGTTCTTC. V usage is TRBV18 and J usage is TRBJ2-1, with D tentatively TRBD2 (6 bases). Germline CDR1 and CDR2: KGHSH and LQKENI. Trimming cost V 0 bases and J 8 bases, with 20 bases left between them. The CDR3 is made up of 17 amino acids. Filled out from reference TRBV18 and TRBJ2-1, the complete variable domain reads NAGVMQNPRHLVRRRGQEARLRCSPMKGHSHVYWYRQLPEEGLKFMVYLQKENIIDESGMPKERFSAEFPKEGPSILRIQQVVRGDSAAYFCASSPPRDPTRGYEQFFGPGTRLTVL.

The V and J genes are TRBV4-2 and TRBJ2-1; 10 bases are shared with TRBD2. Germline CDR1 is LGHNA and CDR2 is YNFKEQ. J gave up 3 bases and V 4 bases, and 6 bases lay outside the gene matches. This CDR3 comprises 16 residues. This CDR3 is CASSRDASGSYNEQFF. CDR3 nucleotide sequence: TGTGCCAGCAGCCGAGACGCTAGCGGGAGCTACAATGAGCAGTTCTTC.

CDR3 nucleotide sequence: TGTGCCAGCAGCTCCCAGGGACTAGGGCAGCAGTACTTC. This translates into CASSSQGLGQQYF. V is TRBV7-3 and J is TRBJ2-7; 8 bases align to TRBD2. This CDR3 contains 13 residues. In germline, CDR1 is SGHTA, CDR2 FQGTGA. The V and J ends lost 4 bases and 8 bases, in that order; junction bases with no gene match: 7. Full variable domain (missing parts from reference TRBV7-3 and TRBJ2-7): GAGVSQTPSNKVTEKGKYVELRCDPISGHTALYWYRQSLGQGPEFLIYFQGTGAADDSGLPNDRFFAVRPEGSVSTLKIQRTERGDSAVYLCASSSQGLGQQYFGPGTRLTVT.

CDR3: CASRTLAASTDTQYF. The CDR3 bases are TGCGCCAGCAGGACACTAGCGGCTAGCACAGATACGCAGTATTTT. The chain has TRBV5-1 and TRBJ2-3; 8 positions agree with TRBD2. Germline CDR1 and CDR2: SGHRS and YFSETQ. The CDR3 is 15 amino acids. After removal of 5 bases from V and 0 bases from J, the junction contained 5 bases not matched to a gene.

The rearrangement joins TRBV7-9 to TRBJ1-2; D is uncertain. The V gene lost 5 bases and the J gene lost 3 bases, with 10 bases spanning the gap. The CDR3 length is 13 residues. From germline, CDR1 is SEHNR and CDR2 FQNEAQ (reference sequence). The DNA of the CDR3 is TGTGCCAGCAGCAGTTCCCAGTACTATGGCTACACCTTC. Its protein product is CASSSSQYYGYTF.

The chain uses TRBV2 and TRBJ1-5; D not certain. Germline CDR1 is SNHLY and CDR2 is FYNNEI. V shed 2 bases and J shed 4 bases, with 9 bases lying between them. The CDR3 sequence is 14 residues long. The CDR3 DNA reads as TGTGCCAGCAGTGAATTCACAGAGAATCAGCCCCAGCATTTT. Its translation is CASSEFTENQPQHF. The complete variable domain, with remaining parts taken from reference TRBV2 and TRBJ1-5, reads EPEVTQTPSHQVTQMGQEVILRCVPISNHLYFYWYRQILGQKVEFLVSFYNNEISEKSEIFDDQFSVERPDGSNFTLKIRSTKLEDSAMYFCASSEFTENQPQHFGDGTRLSIL.

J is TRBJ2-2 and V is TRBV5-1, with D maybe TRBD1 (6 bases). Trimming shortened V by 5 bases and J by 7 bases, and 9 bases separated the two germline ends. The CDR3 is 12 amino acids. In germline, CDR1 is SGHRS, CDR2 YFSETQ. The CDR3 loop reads CASSEGVGELFF. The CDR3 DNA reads TGCGCCAGCAGTGAGGGGGTCGGGGAGCTGTTTTTT.

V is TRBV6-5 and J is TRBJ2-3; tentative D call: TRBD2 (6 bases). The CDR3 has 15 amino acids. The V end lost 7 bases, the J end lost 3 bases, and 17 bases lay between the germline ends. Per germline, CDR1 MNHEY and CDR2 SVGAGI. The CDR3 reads CASKGVGGVTDTQYF. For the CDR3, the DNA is TGTGCCAGCAAAGGTGTCGGGGGAGTGACAGATACGCAGTATTTT.

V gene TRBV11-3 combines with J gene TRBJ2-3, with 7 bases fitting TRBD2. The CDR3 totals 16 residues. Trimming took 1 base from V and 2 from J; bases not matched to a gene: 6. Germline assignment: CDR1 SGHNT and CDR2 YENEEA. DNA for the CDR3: TGTGCCAGCAGCTTAGGGTTGGGGGGGAACACAGATACGCAGTATTTT. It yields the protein CASSLGLGGNTDTQYF. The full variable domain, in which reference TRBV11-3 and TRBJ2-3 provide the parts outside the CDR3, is EAGVVQSPRYKIIEKKQPVAFWCNPISGHNTLYWYLQNLGQGPELLIRYENEEAVDDSQLPKDRFSAERLKGVDSTLKIQPAELGDSAVYLCASSLGLGGNTDTQYFGPGTRLTVL.

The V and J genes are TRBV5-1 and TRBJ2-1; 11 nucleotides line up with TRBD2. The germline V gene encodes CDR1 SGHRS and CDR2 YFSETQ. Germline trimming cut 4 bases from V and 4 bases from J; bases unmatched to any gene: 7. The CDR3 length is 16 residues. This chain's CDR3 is CASSRNPSGGYNEQFF. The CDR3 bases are TGCGCCAGCAGCCGAAACCCTAGCGGGGGGTACAATGAGCAGTTCTTC.

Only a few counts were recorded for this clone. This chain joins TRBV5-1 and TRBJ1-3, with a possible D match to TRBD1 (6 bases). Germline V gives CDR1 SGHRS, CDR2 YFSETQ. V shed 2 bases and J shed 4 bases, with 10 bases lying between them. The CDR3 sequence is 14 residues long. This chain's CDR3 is CASSFRGAGNTIYF. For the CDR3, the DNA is TGCGCCAGCAGCTTCAGGGGAGCCGGAAACACCATATATTTT.